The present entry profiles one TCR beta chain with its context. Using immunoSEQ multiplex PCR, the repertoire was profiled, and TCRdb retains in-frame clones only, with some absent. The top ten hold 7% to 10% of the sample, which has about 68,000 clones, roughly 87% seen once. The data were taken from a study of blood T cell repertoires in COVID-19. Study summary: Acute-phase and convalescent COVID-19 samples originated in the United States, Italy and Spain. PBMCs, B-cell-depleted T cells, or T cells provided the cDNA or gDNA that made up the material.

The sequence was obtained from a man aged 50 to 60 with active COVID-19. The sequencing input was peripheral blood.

The CDR3 DNA is TGTGCCAGCTGGGGGTTAGCGGGGGGAACAAGCACAGATACGCAGTATTTT. Amino acids: CASWGLAGGTSTDTQYF. V gene TRBV3-1 (or the pseudogene TRBV3-2) combines with J gene TRBJ2-3, with TRBD2 matching over 10 bases. This CDR3 has 17 amino acids. Losses at the gene ends were 8 bases for V and 0 bases for J; bases not matched to a gene: 11. Germline values: CDR1 LGHDT, CDR2 YNNKEL (reference sequence).